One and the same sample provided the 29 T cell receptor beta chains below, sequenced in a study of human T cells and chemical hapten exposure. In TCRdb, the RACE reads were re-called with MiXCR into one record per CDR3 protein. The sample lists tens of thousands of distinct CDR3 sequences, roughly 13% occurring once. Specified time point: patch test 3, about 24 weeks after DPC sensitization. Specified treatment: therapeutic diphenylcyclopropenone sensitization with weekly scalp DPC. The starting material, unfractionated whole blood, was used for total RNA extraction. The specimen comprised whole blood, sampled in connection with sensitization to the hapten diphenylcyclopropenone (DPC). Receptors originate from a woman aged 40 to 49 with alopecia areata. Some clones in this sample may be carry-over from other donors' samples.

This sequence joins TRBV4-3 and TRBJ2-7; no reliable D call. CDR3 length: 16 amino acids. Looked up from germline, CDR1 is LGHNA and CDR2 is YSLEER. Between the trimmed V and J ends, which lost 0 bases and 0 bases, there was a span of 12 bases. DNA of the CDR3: TGCGCCAGCAGCCAAGATTACAGCCGCCTCTCCTACGAGCAGTACTTC. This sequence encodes CASSQDYSRLSYEQYF.

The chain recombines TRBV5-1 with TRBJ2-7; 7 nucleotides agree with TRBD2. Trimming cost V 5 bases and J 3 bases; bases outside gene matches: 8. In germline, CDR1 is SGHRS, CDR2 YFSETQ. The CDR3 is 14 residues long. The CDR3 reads CASRGGTTNYEQYF. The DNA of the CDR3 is TGCGCCAGCAGGGGCGGGACTACAAACTACGAGCAGTACTTC. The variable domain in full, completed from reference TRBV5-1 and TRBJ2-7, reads KAGVTQTPRYLIKTRGQQVTLSCSPISGHRSVSWYQQTPGQGLQFLFEYFSETQRNKGNFPGRFSGRQFSNSRSEMNVSTLELGDSALYLCASRGGTTNYEQYFGPGTRLTVT.

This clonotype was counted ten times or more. The CDR3 DNA sequence: TGTGCCAGCAGTCTCCGGACGCAAGCCTACGAGCAGTACTTC. It encodes CASSLRTQAYEQYF. The chain employs TRBV12-3 or TRBV12-4 and TRBJ2-7; D gene unclear. V shed 5 bases and J shed 2 bases, with 13 bases lying between them. This CDR3 has 14 amino acids.

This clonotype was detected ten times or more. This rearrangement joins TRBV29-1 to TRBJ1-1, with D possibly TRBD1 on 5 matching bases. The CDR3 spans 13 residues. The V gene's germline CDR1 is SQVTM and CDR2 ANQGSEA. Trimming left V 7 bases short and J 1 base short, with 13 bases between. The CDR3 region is CSGGWGTNTEAFF. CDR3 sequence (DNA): TGCAGCGGAGGATGGGGGACGAACACTGAAGCTTTCTTT.

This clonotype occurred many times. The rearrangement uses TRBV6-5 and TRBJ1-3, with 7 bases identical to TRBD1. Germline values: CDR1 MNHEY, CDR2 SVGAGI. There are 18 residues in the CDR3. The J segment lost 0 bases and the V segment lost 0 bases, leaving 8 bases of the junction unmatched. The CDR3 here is CASSYSWGQSYSGNTIYF. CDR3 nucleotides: TGTGCCAGCAGTTACTCCTGGGGACAGTCCTACTCTGGAAACACCATATATTTT.

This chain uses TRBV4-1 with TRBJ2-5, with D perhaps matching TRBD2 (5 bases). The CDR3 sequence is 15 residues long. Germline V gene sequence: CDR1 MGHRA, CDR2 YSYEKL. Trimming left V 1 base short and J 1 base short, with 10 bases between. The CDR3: CASSQGASPQETQYF. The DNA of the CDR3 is TGCGCCAGCAGCCAAGGTGCTAGCCCCCAAGAGACCCAGTACTTC.

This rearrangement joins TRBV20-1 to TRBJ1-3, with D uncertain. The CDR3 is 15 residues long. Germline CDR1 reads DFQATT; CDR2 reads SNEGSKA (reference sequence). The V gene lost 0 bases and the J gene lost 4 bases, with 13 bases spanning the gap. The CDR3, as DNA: TGCAGTGCTAGAGATGGAGGTGTAACGGGAAACACCATATATTTT. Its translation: CSARDGGVTGNTIYF.

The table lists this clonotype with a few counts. CDR3 in DNA: TGTGCCAGCAGGCCTCAGAGCAATCAGCCCCAGCATTTT. Its protein product is CASRPQSNQPQHF. This chain joins TRBV12-3 or TRBV12-4 and TRBJ1-5; D not certain. V was clipped by 6 bases and J by 1 base, with 7 bases between them. The CDR3 has 13 residues.

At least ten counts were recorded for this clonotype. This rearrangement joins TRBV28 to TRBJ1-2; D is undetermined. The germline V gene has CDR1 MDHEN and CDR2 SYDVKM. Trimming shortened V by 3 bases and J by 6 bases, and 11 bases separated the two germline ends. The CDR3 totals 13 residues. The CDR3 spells CASSFRGGHGYTF. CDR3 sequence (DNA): TGTGCCAGCAGTTTTCGGGGAGGGCATGGCTACACCTTC.

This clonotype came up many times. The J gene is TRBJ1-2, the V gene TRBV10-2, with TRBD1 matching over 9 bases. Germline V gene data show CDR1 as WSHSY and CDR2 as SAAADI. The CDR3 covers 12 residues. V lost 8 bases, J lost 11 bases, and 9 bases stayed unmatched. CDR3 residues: CASFLGQGGYTF. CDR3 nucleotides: TGCGCCAGCTTCCTGGGACAGGGAGGTTACACCTTC.

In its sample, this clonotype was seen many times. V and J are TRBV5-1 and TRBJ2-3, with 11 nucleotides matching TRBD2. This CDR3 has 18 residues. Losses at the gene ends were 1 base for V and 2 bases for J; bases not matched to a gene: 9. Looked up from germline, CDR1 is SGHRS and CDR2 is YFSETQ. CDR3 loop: CASSLKGLAGTSTDTQYF. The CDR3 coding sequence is TGCGCCAGCAGCTTGAAAGGACTAGCGGGCACTTCCACAGATACGCAGTATTTT.

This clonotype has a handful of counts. The CDR3 nucleotides are TGCGCCAGCAGCCAGGACCCTAGCGGGACCTACAATGAGCAGTTCTTC. As protein: CASSQDPSGTYNEQFF. This chain uses TRBV4-1 with TRBJ2-1, with TRBD2 identical over 9 bases. J lost 2 bases, V lost 3 bases, and 5 bases had no gene match. The CDR3 runs 16 residues. Germline CDR1 and CDR2: MGHRA and YSYEKL.

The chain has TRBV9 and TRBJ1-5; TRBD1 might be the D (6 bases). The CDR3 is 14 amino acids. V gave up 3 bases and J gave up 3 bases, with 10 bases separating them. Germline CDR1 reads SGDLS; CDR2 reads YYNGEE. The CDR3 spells CASSDQGFNQPQHF. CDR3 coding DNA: TGTGCCAGCAGCGATCAGGGGTTCAATCAGCCCCAGCATTTT.

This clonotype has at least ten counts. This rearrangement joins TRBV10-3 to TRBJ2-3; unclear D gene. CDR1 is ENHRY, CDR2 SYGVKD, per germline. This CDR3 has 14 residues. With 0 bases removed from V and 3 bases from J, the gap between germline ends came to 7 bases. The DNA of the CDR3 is TGTGCCATCAGTGAGTCGGTGGGGACAGATACGCAGTATTTT. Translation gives CAISESVGTDTQYF.

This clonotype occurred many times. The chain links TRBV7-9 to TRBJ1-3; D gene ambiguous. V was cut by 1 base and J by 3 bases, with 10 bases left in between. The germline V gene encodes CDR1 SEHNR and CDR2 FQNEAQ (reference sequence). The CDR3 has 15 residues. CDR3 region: CASSLEHGRGNTIYF. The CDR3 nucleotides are TGTGCCAGCAGCTTAGAGCACGGCCGTGGAAACACCATATATTTT.

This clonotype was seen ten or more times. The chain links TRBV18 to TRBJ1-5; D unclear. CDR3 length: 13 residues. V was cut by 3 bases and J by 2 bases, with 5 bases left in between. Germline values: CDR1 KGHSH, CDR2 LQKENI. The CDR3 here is CASSPVGNQPQHF. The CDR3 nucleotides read TGTGCCAGCTCACCTGTGGGCAATCAGCCCCAGCATTTT.

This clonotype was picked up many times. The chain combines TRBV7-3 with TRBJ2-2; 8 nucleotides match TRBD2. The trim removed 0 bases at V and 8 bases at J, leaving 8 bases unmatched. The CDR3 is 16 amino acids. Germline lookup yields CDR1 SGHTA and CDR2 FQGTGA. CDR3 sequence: CASSLTTGGPSGELFF. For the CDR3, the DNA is TGTGCCAGCAGCTTAACCACGGGAGGGCCCTCGGGGGAGCTGTTTTTT.

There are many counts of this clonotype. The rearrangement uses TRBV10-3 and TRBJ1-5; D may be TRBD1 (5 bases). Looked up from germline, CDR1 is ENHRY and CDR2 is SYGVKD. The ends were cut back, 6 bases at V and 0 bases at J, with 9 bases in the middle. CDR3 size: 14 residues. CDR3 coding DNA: TGTGCCATCAGAGGGGCAGATAGCAATCAGCCCCAGCATTTT. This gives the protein CAIRGADSNQPQHF.

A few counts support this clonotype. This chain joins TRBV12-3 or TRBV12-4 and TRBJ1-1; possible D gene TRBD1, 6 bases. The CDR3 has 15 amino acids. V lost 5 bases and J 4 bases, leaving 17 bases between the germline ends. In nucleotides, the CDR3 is TGTGCCAGCAGTCCGAGACAGGTTAAGGTCACTGAAGCTTTCTTT. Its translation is CASSPRQVKVTEAFF.

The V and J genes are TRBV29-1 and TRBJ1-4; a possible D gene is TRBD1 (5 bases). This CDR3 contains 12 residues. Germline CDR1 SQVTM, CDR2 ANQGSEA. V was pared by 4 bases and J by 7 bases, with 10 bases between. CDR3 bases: TGCAGCGTTGGGGCGGGGACTGAAAAACTGTTTTTT. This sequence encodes CSVGAGTEKLFF.

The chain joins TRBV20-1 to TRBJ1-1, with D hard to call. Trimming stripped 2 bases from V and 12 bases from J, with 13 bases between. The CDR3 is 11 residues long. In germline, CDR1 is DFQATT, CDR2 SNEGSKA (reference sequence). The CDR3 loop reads CSARTPSGSFF. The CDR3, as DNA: TGCAGTGCTAGAACCCCGAGCGGTTCTTTCTTT.

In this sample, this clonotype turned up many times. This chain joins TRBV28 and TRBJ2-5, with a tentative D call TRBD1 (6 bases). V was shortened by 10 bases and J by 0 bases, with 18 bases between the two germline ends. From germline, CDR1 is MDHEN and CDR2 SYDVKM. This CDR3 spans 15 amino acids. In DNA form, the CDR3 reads TGTGCCATCTCCGACCCTCGGACAGACCAAGAGACCCAGTACTTC. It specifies CAISDPRTDQETQYF.

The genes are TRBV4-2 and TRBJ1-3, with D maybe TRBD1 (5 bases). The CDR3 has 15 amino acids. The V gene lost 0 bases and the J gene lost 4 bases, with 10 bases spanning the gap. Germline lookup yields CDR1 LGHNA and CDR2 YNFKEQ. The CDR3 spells CASSQDGGGGNTIYF. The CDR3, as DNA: TGTGCCAGCAGCCAAGATGGGGGAGGCGGAAACACCATATATTTT.

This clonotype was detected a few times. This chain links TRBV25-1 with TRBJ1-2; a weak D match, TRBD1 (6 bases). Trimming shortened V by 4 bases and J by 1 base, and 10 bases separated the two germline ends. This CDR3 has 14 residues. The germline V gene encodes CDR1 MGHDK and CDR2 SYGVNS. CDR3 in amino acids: CASSVQGINYGYTF. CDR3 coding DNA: TGTGCCAGCAGTGTCCAGGGGATTAACTATGGCTACACCTTC.

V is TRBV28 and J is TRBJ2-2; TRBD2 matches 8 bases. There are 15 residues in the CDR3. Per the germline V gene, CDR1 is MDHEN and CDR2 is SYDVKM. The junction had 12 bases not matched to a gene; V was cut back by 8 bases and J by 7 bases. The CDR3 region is CASQSGSQGNGELFF. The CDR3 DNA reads TGTGCCAGCCAAAGCGGGAGCCAGGGGAACGGGGAGCTGTTTTTT.

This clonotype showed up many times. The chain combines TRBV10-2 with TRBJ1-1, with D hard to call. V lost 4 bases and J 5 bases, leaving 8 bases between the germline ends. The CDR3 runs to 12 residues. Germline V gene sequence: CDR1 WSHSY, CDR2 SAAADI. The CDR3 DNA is TGCGCCAGCAGTGGGGCGGGAACTGAAGCTTTCTTT. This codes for CASSGAGTEAFF.

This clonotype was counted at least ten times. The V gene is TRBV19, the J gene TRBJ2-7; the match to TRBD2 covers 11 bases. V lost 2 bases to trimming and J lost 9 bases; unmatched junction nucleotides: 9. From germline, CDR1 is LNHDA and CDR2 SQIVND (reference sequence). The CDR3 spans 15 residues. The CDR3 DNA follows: TGTGCCAGTAGTATACTTTCCACTAGCGGGAGAGCGCAGTACTTC. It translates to CASSILSTSGRAQYF.

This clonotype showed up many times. CDR3 DNA sequence: TGTGCCAGCAGTGTCTCCGGGATTCTCTATGGCTACACCTTC. This codes for CASSVSGILYGYTF. V and J are TRBV27 and TRBJ1-2; D uncertain. Deletions cut 5 bases from V and 4 bases from J, with 14 bases between. The CDR3 sequence is 14 residues long. Germline-derived CDR1 and CDR2 are MNHEY and SMNVEV (reference sequence).

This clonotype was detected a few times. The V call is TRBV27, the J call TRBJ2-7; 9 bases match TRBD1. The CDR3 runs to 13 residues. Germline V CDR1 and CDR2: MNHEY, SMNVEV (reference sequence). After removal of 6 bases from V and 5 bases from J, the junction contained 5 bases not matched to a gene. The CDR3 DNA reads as TGTGCCAGCAGCCCCGGACAGGGGAACGAGCAGTACTTC. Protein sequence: CASSPGQGNEQYF.